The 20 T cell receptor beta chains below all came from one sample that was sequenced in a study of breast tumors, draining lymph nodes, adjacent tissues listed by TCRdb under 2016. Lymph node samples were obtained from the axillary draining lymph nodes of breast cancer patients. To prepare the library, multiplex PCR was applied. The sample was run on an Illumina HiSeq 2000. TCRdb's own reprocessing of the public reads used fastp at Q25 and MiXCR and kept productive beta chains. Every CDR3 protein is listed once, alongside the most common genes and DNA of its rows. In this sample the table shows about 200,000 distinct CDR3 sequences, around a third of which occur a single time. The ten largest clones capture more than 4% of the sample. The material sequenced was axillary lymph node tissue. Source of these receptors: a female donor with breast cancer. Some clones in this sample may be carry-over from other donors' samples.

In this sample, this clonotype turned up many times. The CDR3, as DNA: TGTGCCACCTTGAGGACGGTCCAAGAGACCCAGTACTTC. This sequence encodes CATLRTVQETQYF. V and J are TRBV10-3 and TRBJ2-5; D uncertain. V lost 10 bases to trimming and J lost 1 base, with 13 bases between them. The germline CDR1 and CDR2 sequences are ENHRY and SYGVKD. The CDR3 totals 13 residues.

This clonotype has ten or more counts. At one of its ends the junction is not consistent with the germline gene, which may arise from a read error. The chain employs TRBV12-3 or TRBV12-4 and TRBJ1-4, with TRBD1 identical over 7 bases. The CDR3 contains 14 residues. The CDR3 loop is CASSFGGGGEKLFF. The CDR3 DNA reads TGCGCCAGCAGCTTCGGAGGGGGCGGTGAAAAACTGTTTTTT.

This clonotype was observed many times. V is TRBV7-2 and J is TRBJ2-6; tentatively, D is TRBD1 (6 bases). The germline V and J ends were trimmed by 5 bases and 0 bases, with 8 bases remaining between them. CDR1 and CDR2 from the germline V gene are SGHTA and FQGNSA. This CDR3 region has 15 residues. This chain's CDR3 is CASSLTGSGANVLTF. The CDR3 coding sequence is TGTGCCAGCAGCCTGACAGGCTCTGGGGCCAACGTCCTGACTTTC.

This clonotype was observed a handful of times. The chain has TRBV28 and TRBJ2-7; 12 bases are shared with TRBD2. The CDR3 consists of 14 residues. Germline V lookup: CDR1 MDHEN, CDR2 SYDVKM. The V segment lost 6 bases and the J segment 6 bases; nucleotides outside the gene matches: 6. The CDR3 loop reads CASSLLAGGFEQYF. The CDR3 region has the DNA TGTGCCAGCAGCCTACTAGCGGGAGGATTCGAGCAGTACTTC.

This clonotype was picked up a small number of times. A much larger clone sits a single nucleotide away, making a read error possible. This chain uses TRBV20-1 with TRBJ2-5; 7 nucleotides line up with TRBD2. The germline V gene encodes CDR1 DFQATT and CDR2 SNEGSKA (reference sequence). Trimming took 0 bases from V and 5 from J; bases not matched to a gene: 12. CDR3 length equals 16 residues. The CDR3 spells CSARDQALAAGETQYF. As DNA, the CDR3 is TGCAGTGCTAGAGATCAGGCGCTAGCGGCCGGGGAGACCCAGTACTTC.

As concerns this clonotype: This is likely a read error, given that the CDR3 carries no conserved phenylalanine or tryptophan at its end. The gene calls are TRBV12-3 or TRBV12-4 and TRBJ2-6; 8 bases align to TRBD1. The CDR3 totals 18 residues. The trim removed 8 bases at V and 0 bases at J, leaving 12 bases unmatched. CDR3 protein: CASQSLRTGNSGANVLTS. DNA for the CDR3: TGTGCCAGCCAGAGCTTGAGGACAGGGAACTCTGGGGCCAACGTCCTGACTTCC.

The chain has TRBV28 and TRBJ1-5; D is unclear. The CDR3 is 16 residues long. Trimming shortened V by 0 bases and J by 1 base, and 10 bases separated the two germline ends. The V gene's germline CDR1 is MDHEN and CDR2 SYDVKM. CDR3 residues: CASSLWGLPSNQPQHF. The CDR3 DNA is TGTGCCAGCAGTTTATGGGGGTTACCGAGCAATCAGCCCCAGCATTTT.

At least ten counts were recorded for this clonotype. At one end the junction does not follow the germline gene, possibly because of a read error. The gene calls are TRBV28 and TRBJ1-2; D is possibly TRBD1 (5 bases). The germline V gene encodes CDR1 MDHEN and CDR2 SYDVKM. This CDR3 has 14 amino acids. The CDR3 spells CASSLRGDNYGYTF. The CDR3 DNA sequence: TGCGCCAGCAGCTTGCGAGGGGATAACTATGGCTACACCTTC.

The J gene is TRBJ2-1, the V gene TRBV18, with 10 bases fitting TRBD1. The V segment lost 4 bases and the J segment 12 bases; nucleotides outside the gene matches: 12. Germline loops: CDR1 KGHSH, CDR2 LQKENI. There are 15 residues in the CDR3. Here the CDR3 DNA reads TGTGCCAGCTCACTAACCCCTGGGACAGGGGAGGGGCAGTTCTTC. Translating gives CASSLTPGTGEGQFF. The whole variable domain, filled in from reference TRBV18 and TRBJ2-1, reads NAGVMQNPRHLVRRRGQEARLRCSPMKGHSHVYWYRQLPEEGLKFMVYLQKENIIDESGMPKERFSAEFPKEGPSILRIQQVVRGDSAAYFCASSLTPGTGEGQFFGPGTRLTVL.

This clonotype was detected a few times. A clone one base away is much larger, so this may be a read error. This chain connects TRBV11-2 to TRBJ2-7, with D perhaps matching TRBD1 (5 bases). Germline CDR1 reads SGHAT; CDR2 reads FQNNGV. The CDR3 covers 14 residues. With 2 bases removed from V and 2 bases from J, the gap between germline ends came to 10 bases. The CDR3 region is CASSLSQGPYEQYF. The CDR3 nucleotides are TGTGCCAGCAGCTTAAGCCAGGGCCCCTACGAGCAGTACTTC.

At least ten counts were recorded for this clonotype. Here the CDR3 reads CASMEAYEQYF. The CDR3 coding sequence is TGTGCCAGCATGGAGGCCTACGAGCAGTACTTC. V usage is TRBV2 and J usage is TRBJ2-7; a weak D match, TRBD2 (5 bases). Germline values: CDR1 SNHLY, CDR2 FYNNEI. The CDR3 spans 11 residues. The V gene lost 7 bases and the J gene lost 2 bases, with 6 bases spanning the gap.

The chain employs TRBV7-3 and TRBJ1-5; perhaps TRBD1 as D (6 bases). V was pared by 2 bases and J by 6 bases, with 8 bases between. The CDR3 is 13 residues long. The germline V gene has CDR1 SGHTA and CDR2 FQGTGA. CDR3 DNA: TGTGCCAGCAGCTTATCGGGGGCTCAGCCCCAGCATTTT. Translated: CASSLSGAQPQHF.

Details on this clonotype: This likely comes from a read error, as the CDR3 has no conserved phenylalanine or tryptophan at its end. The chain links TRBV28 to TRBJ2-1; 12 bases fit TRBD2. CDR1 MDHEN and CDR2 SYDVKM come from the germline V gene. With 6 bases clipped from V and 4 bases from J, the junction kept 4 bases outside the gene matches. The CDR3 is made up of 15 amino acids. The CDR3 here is CASSLTSGSYNEQFL. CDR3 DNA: TGTGCCAGCAGCCTGACTAGCGGGAGTTACAATGAGCAGTTCTTA.

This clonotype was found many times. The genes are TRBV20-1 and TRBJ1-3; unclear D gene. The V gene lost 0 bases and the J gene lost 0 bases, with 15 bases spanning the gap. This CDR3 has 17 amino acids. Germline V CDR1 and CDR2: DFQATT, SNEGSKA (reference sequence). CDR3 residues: CSARDPKDDSSGNTIYF. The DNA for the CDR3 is TGCAGTGCTAGAGATCCCAAGGACGATAGCTCTGGAAACACCATATATTTT.

The CDR3 here is CASSILSPYNEQYF. The CDR3 DNA sequence: TGTGCCAGTAGTATTCTGTCACCTTACAATGAGCAGTATTTT. This chain connects TRBV19 to TRBJ2-3, with D uncertain. CDR3 size: 14 residues. CDR1 is LNHDA, CDR2 SQIVND, per germline (reference sequence). Trimming pared 3 bases from V and 11 bases from J, leaving 18 bases between.

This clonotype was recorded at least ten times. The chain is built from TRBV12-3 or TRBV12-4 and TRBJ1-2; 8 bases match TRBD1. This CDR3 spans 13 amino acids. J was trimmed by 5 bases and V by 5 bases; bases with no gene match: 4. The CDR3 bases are TGTGCCAGCAGTCCGACAGGGGAGTATGGCTACACCTTC. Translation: CASSPTGEYGYTF.

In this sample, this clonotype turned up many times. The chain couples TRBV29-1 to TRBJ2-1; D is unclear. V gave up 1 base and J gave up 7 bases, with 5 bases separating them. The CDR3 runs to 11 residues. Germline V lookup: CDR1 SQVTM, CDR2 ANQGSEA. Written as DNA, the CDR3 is TGCAGCGTTGAAGTGATGAATGAGCAGTTCTTC. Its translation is CSVEVMNEQFF.

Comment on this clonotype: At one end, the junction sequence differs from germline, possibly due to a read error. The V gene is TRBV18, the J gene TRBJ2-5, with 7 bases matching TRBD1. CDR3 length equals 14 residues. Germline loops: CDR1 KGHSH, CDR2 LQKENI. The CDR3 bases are TGTGCCGGCTCACAGGGACAGAGCCAAGAGACCCAGTACTTC. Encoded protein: CAGSQGQSQETQYF.

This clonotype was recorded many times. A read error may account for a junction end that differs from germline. This CDR3 is CASREGVADTQYF. The CDR3 DNA sequence: TGTGCCAGCAGGGAAGGGGTTGCAGATACGCAGTATTTT. This chain joins TRBV2 and TRBJ2-3, with TRBD1 as a possible D gene (5 bases). Germline values: CDR1 SNHLY, CDR2 FYNNEI. The CDR3 is 13 amino acids. The complete variable domain, with remaining parts taken from reference TRBV2 and TRBJ2-3, reads EPEVTQTPSHQVTQMGQEVILRCVPISNHLYFYWYRQILGQKVEFLVSFYNNEISEKSEIFDDQFSVERPDGSNFTLKIRSTKLEDSAMYFCASREGVADTQYFGPGTRLTVL.

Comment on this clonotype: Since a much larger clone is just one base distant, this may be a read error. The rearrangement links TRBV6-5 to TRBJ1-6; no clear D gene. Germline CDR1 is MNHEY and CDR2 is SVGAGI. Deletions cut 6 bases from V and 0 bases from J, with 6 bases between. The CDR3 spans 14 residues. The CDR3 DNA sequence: TGTGCCAGCAGACCTAGCTCCTATAATTCACCCCTCCACTTT. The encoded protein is CASRPSSYNSPLHF.